The T cell receptor beta chain described here comes from a study of blood T cell repertoires in COVID-19. Clones were read by immunoSEQ multiplex PCR, and TCRdb kept only the in-frame ones, dropping some. This sample yields about 440,000 clones, of which less than 95% are seen a single time; approximately 0.65% belongs to the top ten. The TCR comes from a man aged 18 to 30 who had recovered from COVID-19. The sequencing sample was made of PBMCs or T cells enriched from blood (not recorded which).

Here the CDR3 DNA reads TGTGCCAGCAGCTTTCGTACGACAGTCGTGTATGGCTACACCTTC. It codes for CASSFRTTVVYGYTF. The V call is TRBV5-6, the J call TRBJ1-2; D may be TRBD1 (5 bases). Trimming pared 2 bases from V and 5 bases from J, leaving 16 bases between. The CDR3 extends over 15 amino acids. Germline V gene data show CDR1 as SGHDT and CDR2 as YYEEEE. The full variable domain, completed using reference TRBV5-6 and TRBJ1-2, is DAGVTQSPTHLIKTRGQQVTLRCSPKSGHDTVSWYQQALGQGPQFIFQYYEEEERQRGNFPDRFSGHQFPNYSSELNVNALLLGDSALYLCASSFRTTVVYGYTFGSGTRLTVV.